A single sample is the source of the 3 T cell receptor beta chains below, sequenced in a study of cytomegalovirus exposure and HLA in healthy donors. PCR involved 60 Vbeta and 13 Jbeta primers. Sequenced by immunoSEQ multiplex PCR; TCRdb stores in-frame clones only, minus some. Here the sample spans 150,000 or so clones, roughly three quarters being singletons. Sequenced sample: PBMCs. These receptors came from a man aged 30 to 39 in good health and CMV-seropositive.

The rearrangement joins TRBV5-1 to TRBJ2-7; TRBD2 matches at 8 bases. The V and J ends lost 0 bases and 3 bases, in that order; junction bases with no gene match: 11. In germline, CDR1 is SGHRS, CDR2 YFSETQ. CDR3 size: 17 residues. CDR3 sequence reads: CASSLGGGTRGFYEQYF. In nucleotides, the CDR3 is TGCGCCAGCAGCTTGGGAGGGGGGACTAGGGGGTTCTACGAGCAGTACTTC.

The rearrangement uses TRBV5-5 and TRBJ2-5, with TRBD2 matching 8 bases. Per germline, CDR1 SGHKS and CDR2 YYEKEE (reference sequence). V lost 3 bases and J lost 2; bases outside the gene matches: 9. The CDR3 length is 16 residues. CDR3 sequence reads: CASSSGPREAQETQYF. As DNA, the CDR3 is TGTGCCAGCAGCTCGGGGCCGCGGGAGGCACAAGAGACCCAGTACTTC.

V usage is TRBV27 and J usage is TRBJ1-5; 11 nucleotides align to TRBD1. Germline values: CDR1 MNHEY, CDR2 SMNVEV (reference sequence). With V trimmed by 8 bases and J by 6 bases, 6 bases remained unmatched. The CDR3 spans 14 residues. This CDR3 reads CASASGTGGQPQHF. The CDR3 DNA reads TGTGCCAGCGCGTCCGGGACAGGGGGTCAGCCCCAGCATTTT.